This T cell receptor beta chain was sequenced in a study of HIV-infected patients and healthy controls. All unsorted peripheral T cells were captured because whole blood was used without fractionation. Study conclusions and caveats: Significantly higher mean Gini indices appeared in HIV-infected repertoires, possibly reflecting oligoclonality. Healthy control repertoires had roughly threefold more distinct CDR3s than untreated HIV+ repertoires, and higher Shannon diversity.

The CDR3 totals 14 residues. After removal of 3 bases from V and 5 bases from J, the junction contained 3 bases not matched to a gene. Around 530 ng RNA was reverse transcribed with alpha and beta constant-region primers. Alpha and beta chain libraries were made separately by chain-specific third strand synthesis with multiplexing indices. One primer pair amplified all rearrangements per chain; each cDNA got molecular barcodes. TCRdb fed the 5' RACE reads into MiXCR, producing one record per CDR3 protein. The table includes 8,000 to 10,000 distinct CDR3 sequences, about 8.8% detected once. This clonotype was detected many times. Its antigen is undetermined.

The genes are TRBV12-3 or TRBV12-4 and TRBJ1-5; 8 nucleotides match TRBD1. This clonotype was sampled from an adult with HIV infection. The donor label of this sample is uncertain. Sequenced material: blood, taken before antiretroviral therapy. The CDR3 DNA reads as TGTGCCAGCAGTTTCAGGGGGCTCGATCAGCCCCAGCATTTT. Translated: CASSFRGLDQPQHF.